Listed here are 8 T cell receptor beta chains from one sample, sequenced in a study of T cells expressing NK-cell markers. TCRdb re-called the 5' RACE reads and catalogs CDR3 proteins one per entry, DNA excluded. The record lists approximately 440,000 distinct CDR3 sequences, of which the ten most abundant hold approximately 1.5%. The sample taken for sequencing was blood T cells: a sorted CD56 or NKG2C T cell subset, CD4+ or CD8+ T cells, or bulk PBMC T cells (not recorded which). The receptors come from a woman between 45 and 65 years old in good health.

The CDR3 sequence is CAISEQDISGNTIYF. V is TRBV10-3 and J is TRBJ1-3. The CDR3 is 15 amino acids. Germline assignment: CDR1 ENHRY and CDR2 SYGVKD.

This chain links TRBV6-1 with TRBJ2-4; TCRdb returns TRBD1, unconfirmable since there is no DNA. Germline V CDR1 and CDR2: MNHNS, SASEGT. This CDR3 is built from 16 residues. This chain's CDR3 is CASSEGGGKAKNIQYF.

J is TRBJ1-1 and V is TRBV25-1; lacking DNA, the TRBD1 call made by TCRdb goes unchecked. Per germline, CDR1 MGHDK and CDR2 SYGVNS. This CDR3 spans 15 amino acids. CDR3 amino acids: CASTQALDRYTEAFF.

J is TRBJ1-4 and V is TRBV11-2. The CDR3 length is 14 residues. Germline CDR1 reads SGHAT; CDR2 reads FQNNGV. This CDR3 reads CASSLTRSREKLFF.

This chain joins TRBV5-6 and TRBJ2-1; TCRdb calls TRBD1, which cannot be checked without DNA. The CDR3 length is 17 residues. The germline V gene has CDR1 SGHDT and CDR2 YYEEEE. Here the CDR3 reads CASSFWVPDRVSNEQFF.

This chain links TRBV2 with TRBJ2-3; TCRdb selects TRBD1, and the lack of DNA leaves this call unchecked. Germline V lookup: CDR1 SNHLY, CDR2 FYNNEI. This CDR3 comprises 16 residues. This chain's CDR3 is CASSEVPTQPPHTQYF.

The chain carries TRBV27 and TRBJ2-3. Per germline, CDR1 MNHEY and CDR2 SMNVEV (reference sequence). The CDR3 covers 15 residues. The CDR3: CASSLRPSSTDTQYF.

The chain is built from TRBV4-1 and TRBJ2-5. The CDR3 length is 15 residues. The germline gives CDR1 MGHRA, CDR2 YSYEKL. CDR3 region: CASSQFTPPQETQYF.